This TCR beta chain was recovered during a study of blood T cell repertoires in COVID-19. Study as a whole: Samples of COVID-19 (acute and convalescent) were obtained from the United States, Italy and Spain.

As handled by the study authors: The assay estimated nucleated cells by amplifying reference gene primers. Some clones are missing from TCRdb's copy, which holds only in-frame ones; the method was immunoSEQ multiplex PCR. V and J calls and clone size come straight from that table; D and trimming were deduced from the DNA. Among hundreds of thousands of clones, roughly nine tenths were seen once, and the ten largest hold about 1.1%. Clinical history as reported by participants underpinned cohort assignment. CDR1 SGHRS and CDR2 YFSETQ come from the germline V gene. V was cut by 4 bases and J by 8 bases, with 12 bases left in between. CDR3 length equals 12 residues.

The specimen was PBMCs or T cells enriched from blood (not recorded which). The chain has TRBV5-1 and TRBJ1-2; perhaps TRBD1 as D (6 bases). This sequence was found in a man under 40 who had recovered from COVID-19. For the CDR3, the DNA is TGCGCCAGCAGCGGACAGCGGCGGGGCTACACCTTC. Translation gives CASSGQRRGYTF.